The 4 T cell receptor beta chains in this list originate from one sample, sequenced in a study of CD8+CD57+ T cells in acquired aplastic anemia. Profiles of TCR beta VDJ and CDR3 were generated from a genomic DNA template. TCRdb called the reads again in MiXCR, with one record for every CDR3 protein. The table lists around 180,000 distinct CDR3 sequences, around 50% of them singletons. Whoever was chosen for sequencing had shown CD8+CD57+ cell expansion by flow cytometry. Sequenced: sorted CD4+, CD8+, or CD8+CD57+ T cells (not recorded which) from PBMCs. These receptors were collected from a human donor with aplastic anemia.

This clonotype was detected a few times. CDR3 bases: TGCGCCAGCAGCCAAGCCGGAAGGGGGGACACCGGGGAGCTGTTTTTT. The encoded protein is CASSQAGRGDTGELFF. The chain links TRBV4-1 to TRBJ2-2, with D perhaps being TRBD1 or TRBD2 (6 bases each). Trimming took off 1 base at V and 3 bases at J, with 12 bases between the two ends. Per germline, CDR1 MGHRA and CDR2 YSYEKL. The CDR3 is made up of 16 amino acids.

This clonotype has ten or more counts. This chain connects TRBV9 to TRBJ1-6; D is uncertain. Germline-derived CDR1 and CDR2 are SGDLS and YYNGEE. CDR3 length: 14 residues. The V and J ends lost 4 bases and 2 bases respectively, with 7 bases between them. The CDR3 bases are TGTGCCAGCAGCCCCGCCGCCTATAATTCACCCCTCCACTTT. Amino acids: CASSPAAYNSPLHF.

Comments on this clonotype: A much larger clone lies a single base off, so this may be a read error. The rearrangement links TRBV6-1 to TRBJ2-1, with unresolved D. CDR3 length equals 11 residues. Germline CDR1 and CDR2: MNHNS and SASEGT. CDR3 loop: CASKGYNQQFF. The DNA for the CDR3 is TGTGCCAGCAAGGGCTACAATCAGCAGTTCTTC.

Only a few counts were recorded for this clonotype. V and J are TRBV2 and TRBJ2-7, with 7 bases that match TRBD1. Germline V gene lookup returns CDR1 SNHLY and CDR2 FYNNEI. J was trimmed by 6 bases and V by 4 bases; bases with no gene match: 9. CDR3 size: 14 residues. CDR3 in amino acids: CASSAPGQSSEQYF. CDR3 nucleotide sequence: TGTGCCAGCAGTGCGCCGGGACAGAGTTCCGAGCAGTACTTC.